This T cell receptor beta chain was recorded in a study of radiotherapy plus CTLA-4 blockade in lung cancer. Study information: An objective response was seen in under 20% of patients, and disease control in about 30%. Study-level points and caveats: Clones derived from tumor TCRs expanded in blood after radiotherapy plus ipilimumab.

Trimming took 1 base from V and 1 from J; bases not matched to a gene: 0. The CDR3 is made up of 16 amino acids. Germline-derived CDR1 and CDR2 are SGHTA and FQGNSA. As concerns this clone: Antigen specificity is unknown.

This table comes from immunoSEQ multiplex PCR, and its TCRdb copy is limited to in-frame clones, with some not included. Of roughly 30,000 clones detected, almost 80% appear once; the ten largest clones hold 7.5%. This clonotype originated in a human donor with non-small cell lung cancer who had stable disease on radiotherapy plus ipilimumab. The genes are TRBV7-2 and TRBJ2-2, with 10 bases identical to TRBD2. Sequencing used peripheral blood, obtained from a patient treated with radiotherapy plus ipilimumab. This CDR3 is CASSLVAGGNTGELFF. The CDR3 DNA sequence: TGTGCCAGCAGCTTAGTAGCGGGGGGGAACACCGGGGAGCTGTTTTTT.